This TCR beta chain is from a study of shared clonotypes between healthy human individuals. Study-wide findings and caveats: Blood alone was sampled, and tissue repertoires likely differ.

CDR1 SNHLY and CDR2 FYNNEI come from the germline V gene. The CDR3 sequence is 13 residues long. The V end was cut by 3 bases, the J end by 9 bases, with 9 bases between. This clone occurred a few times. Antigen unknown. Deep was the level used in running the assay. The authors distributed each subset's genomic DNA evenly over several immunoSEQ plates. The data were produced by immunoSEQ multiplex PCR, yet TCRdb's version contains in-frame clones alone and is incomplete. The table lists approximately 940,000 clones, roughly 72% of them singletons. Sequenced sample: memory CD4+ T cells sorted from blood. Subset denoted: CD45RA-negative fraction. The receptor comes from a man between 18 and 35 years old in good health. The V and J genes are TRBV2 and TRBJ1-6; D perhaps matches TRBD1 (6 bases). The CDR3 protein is CASSEGAVSPLHF. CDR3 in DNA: TGTGCCAGCAGTGAGGGGGCAGTTTCACCCCTCCACTTT.